These T cell receptor beta chains were read from a single sample in a study of blood T cell repertoires in COVID-19. The protocol was immunoSEQ multiplex PCR, while the TCRdb copy is restricted to in-frame clones and leaves out a portion. This repertoire shows a few hundred thousand clones, about nine tenths found once; its top ten account for roughly 2.2%. Sequencing was carried out using peripheral blood. These receptors came from a woman between 50 and 59 years old who had recovered from COVID-19. CDR3s include the opening cysteine and the closing phenylalanine or tryptophan. A D gene is named only where the DNA matches it firmly. Size is omitted from some rows. Given values are once, few, many or a class for expanded clones.

>TRBV9|16|TRBD2|NA|TRBJ2-1
TGTGCCAGCAGCGTAGCGAGGGAGGGCTCCTACAATGAGCAGTTCTTC
CASSVAREGSYNEQFF
>TRBV18|16|NA|few|TRBJ1-2
TGTGCCAGCTCACCCCAACAGGGTCTTGGGAACTATGGCTACACCTTC
CASSPQQGLGNYGYTF
>TRBV5-6|14|NA|NA|TRBJ2-3
TGTGCCAGCAGCCCATCGTTAGTCCCAGATACGCAGTATTTT
CASSPSLVPDTQYF
>TRBV6-4|14|TRBD1|NA|TRBJ2-3
TGTGCCAGCAGCGAGCAGGGGGCCACAGATACGCAGTATTTT
CASSEQGATDTQYF
>TRBV18|15|TRBD1|NA|TRBJ1-2
TGTGCCAGCTCACCAATTGGACAGGGCGATCCTGGCTACACCTTC
CASSPIGQGDPGYTF
>TRBV10-3|15|NA|NA|TRBJ1-1
TGTGCCATCATCAGCGACCCATACCAGGGGACTGAAGCTTTCTTT
CAIISDPYQGTEAFF
>TRBV5-1|16|NA|NA|TRBJ1-4
TGCGCCAGCAGCTGGCGGGCCCAGGGGTATAATGAAAAACTGTTTTTT
CASSWRAQGYNEKLFF
>TRBV7-3|13|NA|NA|TRBJ1-1
TGTGCCAGCAGCTTAAGAGCGAACACTGAAGCTTTCTTT
CASSLRANTEAFF
>TRBV16|16|NA|NA|TRBJ1-5
TGTGCCAGCAGCCAACCGTTGGGGGGGGCGTACCAGCCCCAGCATTTT
CASSQPLGGAYQPQHF
>TRBV5-1|15|NA|NA|TRBJ2-1
TGCGCCAGCAGCTTGGCCGTTAGCTCCTACAATGAGCAGTTCTTC
CASSLAVSSYNEQFF
>TRBV19|15|NA|NA|TRBJ1-1
TGTGCCAGTAGTATTAATAGGGCCGGGGAGACTGAAGCTTTCTTT
CASSINRAGETEAFF
>TRBV6-5|11|NA|NA|TRBJ2-7
TGTGCCACAATACAGGATCTCGAGCAGTACTTC
CATIQDLEQYF
>TRBV6-5|14|TRBD1|NA|TRBJ1-2
TGTGCCAGCACCGGGGACAGGGGTTCGGGTGGCTACACCTTC
CASTGDRGSGGYTF
>TRBV6-5|13|NA|NA|TRBJ1-2
TGTGCCAGCAGTTATCCAGGGGATTATGGCTACACCTTC
CASSYPGDYGYTF
>TRBV30|16|TRBD1|NA|TRBJ1-6
TGTGCCTGGGGGGACTCGGGACAGTTCCTTAATTCACCCCTCCACTTT
CAWGDSGQFLNSPLHF
>TRBV11-2|15|NA|NA|TRBJ1-3
TGTGCCAGCAGCTTAGAGGGAGGTCCAGGAAACACCATATATTTT
CASSLEGGPGNTIYF
>TRBV14|16|TRBD1|NA|TRBJ1-4
TGTGCCAGCAGCCAAGAATCCGACAGGGGAATCGGAAAACTGTTTTTT
CASSQESDRGIGKLFF
>TRBV27|17|NA|NA|TRBJ1-4
TGTGCCAGCAGTTTAAGGGGGAGCTTGATTGGGAATGAAAAACTGTTTTTT
CASSLRGSLIGNEKLFF
>TRBV6-5|15|NA|NA|TRBJ1-3
TGTGCCAGCAGTTATACGCAGGCCTCTGGAAACACCATATATTTT
CASSYTQASGNTIYF
>TRBV19|15|TRBD1|NA|TRBJ1-3
TGTGCCAGTATGAGGGCAGGGGGTTCAGGAAACACCATATATTTT
CASMRAGGSGNTIYF
>TRBV18|15|TRBD1|NA|TRBJ2-1
TGTGCCAGCTCACCGGGGAGCGGACAGGGAACTGAGCAGTTCTTC
CASSPGSGQGTEQFF
>TRBV7-2|16|NA|NA|TRBJ1-5
TGTGCCAGCAGCTTAGGCTCCCGGGGGGTCAATCAGCCCCAGCATTTT
CASSLGSRGVNQPQHF
>TRBV5-1|14|NA|NA|TRBJ1-4
TGCGCCAGCAGACAGGACAGCAATAATGAAAAACTGTTTTTT
CASRQDSNNEKLFF
>TRBV7-2|15|TRBD1|once|TRBJ2-5
TGTGCCAGCAGCTTAGACAGGGGCTGGAGTGAGACCCAGTACTTC
CASSLDRGWSETQYF
>TRBV3-1/TRBV3-2|19|TRBD1|NA|TRBJ1-1
TGTGCCAGCAGCCTAGTTCCGGGACAGGGGGCAGGAAGGGACACTGAAGCTTTCTTT
CASSLVPGQGAGRDTEAFF
>TRBV10-3|13|NA|NA|TRBJ1-1
TGTGCCATCACCGGAACTATGAACACTGAAGCTTTCTTT
CAITGTMNTEAFF
>TRBV7-2|18|NA|NA|TRBJ1-1
TGTGCCAGCAGCTTAGAGGATAGCCTAAAAGTCATGAACACTGAAGCTTTCTTT
CASSLEDSLKVMNTEAFF
>TRBV24-1|14|NA|NA|TRBJ1-4
TGTGCCACCGCCCGGAGGCAGTTGGATGAAAAACTGTTTTTT
CATARRQLDEKLFF
>TRBV7-9|14|NA|NA|TRBJ1-1
TGTGCCAGCAGCTGGGGGAGGGCTGCCACTGAAGCTTTCTTT
CASSWGRAATEAFF
>TRBV4-3|13|NA|NA|TRBJ1-3
TGCGCCAGCAGCCAAGAGCTCGGGTACACCATATATTTT
CASSQELGYTIYF
>TRBV28|14|NA|NA|TRBJ2-7
TGTGCCAGCAGTTTATACGACAGGTCCTACGAGCAGTACTTC
CASSLYDRSYEQYF
>TRBV7-2|14|NA|NA|TRBJ1-2
TGTGCCAGCAGCTTAGTCCGGGGAAACTATGGCTACACCTTC
CASSLVRGNYGYTF
>TRBV19|13|NA|NA|TRBJ2-3
TGTGCCAGTAGTTCCGGGTTCGCAGATACGCAGTATTTT
CASSSGFADTQYF
>TRBV7-2|13|NA|NA|TRBJ2-2
TGTGCCAGCAGCTTAGGGACTATCGGGGAGCTGTTTTTT
CASSLGTIGELFF
>TRBV2|14|NA|NA|TRBJ1-1
TGTGCCAGCGGAGGACTCCAGGGGAGAACTGAAGCTTTCTTT
CASGGLQGRTEAFF
>TRBV28|16|TRBD2|NA|TRBJ2-3
TGTGCCAGCAGATCTCCTCTAGCGGGCCAAGCCGGGACGCAGTATTTT
CASRSPLAGQAGTQYF
>TRBV20-1|13|NA|NA|TRBJ2-7
TGCAGTGCTAGTTTTTCGTACTCCTACGAGCAGTACTTC
CSASFSYSYEQYF
>TRBV13|14|TRBD1|NA|TRBJ1-1
TGTGCCAGCAGCTTGGGACAGTGGGGGACTGAAGCTTTCTTT
CASSLGQWGTEAFF
>TRBV6-5|14|NA|NA|TRBJ1-1
TGTGCCAGCAGTTACTCAGGCAGGGGTTTGTGGGCTTTCTTT
CASSYSGRGLWAFF
>TRBV28|13|NA|few|TRBJ2-5
TGTGCCAGCAGTCCTATTGCTAGAGAGACCCAGTACTTC
CASSPIARETQYF
>TRBV30|12|NA|few|TRBJ1-1
TGTGCCTGGAGTAGGTTCAGGGCTGAAGCTTTCTTT
CAWSRFRAEAFF
>TRBV11-2|18|TRBD1|NA|TRBJ1-2
TGTGCCAGCAGCTTAGACGCCACAGGGGAAGTAACGAACTATGGCTACACCTTC
CASSLDATGEVTNYGYTF
>TRBV19|15|NA|NA|TRBJ1-5
TGTGCCAGTAGTATAGGCGGTGCGCGCAATCAGCCCCAGCATTTT
CASSIGGARNQPQHF
>TRBV30|20|NA|NA|TRBJ1-1
TGTGCCTGGAGTGTATGGAAGTCCGGACTCAGCTCTCGAACGAACACTGAAGCTTTCTTT
CAWSVWKSGLSSRTNTEAFF
>TRBV5-1|15|NA|once|TRBJ1-1
TGCGCCAGCAGCTCTTTGACAGCGTCGAACACTGAAGCTTTCTTT
CASSSLTASNTEAFF
>TRBV27|13|NA|once|TRBJ1-1
TGTGCCAGCAGCCGAACCGGTCGGACTGAAGCTTTCTTT
CASSRTGRTEAFF
>TRBV30|12|NA|NA|TRBJ1-2
TGTGCCTGGGAGCTTGAGAACTATGGCTACACCTTC
CAWELENYGYTF
>TRBV4-1|16|NA|NA|TRBJ1-4
TGCGCCAGCAGCCGCGCTCGTGACGCCCTAGATGAAAAACTGTTTTTT
CASSRARDALDEKLFF
>TRBV7-8|15|NA|NA|TRBJ1-5
TGTGCCAGCAGCCCCGTCGGGGCTAGCGGTCAGCCCCAGCATTTT
CASSPVGASGQPQHF
>TRBV28|14|TRBD1|NA|TRBJ1-5
TGTGCCAGCAAAGGAGGGGGCCTCAATCAGCCCCAGCATTTT
CASKGGGLNQPQHF
>TRBV7-8|18|TRBD1|NA|TRBJ1-5
TGTGCCAGCACCTTTTCTTCCAGGGGGCGCGAAGGCAATCAGCCCCAGCATTTT
CASTFSSRGREGNQPQHF
>TRBV5-8|14|NA|NA|TRBJ1-2
TGTGCCAGCAGCTTTGTGGCCAGAAACTATGGCTACACCTTC
CASSFVARNYGYTF
>TRBV11-2|14|TRBD2|NA|TRBJ2-7
TGTGCCAGCAGCCCGCCTAGCGGACCCTACGAGCAGTACTTC
CASSPPSGPYEQYF
>TRBV6-2/TRBV6-3|13|NA|NA|TRBJ2-1
TGTGCCAGCAGCCGCGACTACGAACGTGAGCAGTTCTTC
CASSRDYEREQFF
>TRBV5-1|18|NA|NA|TRBJ2-6
TGCGCCAGCAGCCCAATGCCAGGGGTGGTATGGGGGGCCAACGTCCTGACTTTC
CASSPMPGVVWGANVLTF
>TRBV2|13|NA|NA|TRBJ1-1
TGTGCCAGCATTGGGGGGAGGAACACTGAAGCTTTCTTT
CASIGGRNTEAFF
>TRBV5-1|14|TRBD1|once|TRBJ2-1
TGCGCCAGCTGTAGGACAGGGGGTTACAATGAGCAGTTCTTC
CASCRTGGYNEQFF
>TRBV4-2|19|NA|NA|TRBJ2-6
TGTGCCAGCAGCCAAGATCTTGGGGGAGGAGTGTCCGGGGCCAACGTCCTGACTTTC
CASSQDLGGGVSGANVLTF
>TRBV6-5|15|NA|NA|TRBJ1-1
TGTGCCAGCAGCCCCCTAGCAGAGCGAGTCACTGAAGCTTTCTTT
CASSPLAERVTEAFF
>TRBV4-2|16|TRBD1|NA|TRBJ1-6
TGTGCCAGCAGCCAACAAGGGGGCAGGGGTAATTCACCCCTCCACTTT
CASSQQGGRGNSPLHF